A single TCR beta chain is shown here with its context. Its target antigen remains unknown. A clone one base away is much larger, so this may be a read error. A patient counted as having stable Graves' hyperthyroidism if no progression to ophthalmopathy occurred over 18 months of follow-up. Hyperthyroidism patients were aged 18 to 65 years and newly diagnosed, with disease duration of less than 2 months. The study excluded patients with uncontrolled infections, other autoimmune diseases, pregnancy or lactation. Diagnoses relied on clinical symptoms, serum thyroxine and TRAb, thyroid ultrasound and orbital computed tomography. PBMCs were separated from approximately 10 ml of fresh peripheral blood using Ficoll-Paque density gradient centrifugation. Total RNA was extracted using Trizol reagent, and RNA quality was assessed on an Agilent 2100 Bioanalyzer. These data come from a study of T cells in Graves' hyperthyroidism and ophthalmopathy (dated by TCRdb to between 2017 and 2020). About the full investigation: Peripheral blood was sampled at the time of initial diagnosis, prior to any treatment. The approximately 95 discovery patients were divided at random into training and test sets in a 7:3 ratio. The paper describes TCR Vbeta CDR3 sequencing of 135 peripheral blood samples, made up of roughly 45 ophthalmopathy patients, some 76 hyperthyroidism patients and some 17 progressor patients. An independent validation cohort of about 20 hyperthyroidism patients and 17 patients who later progressed to ophthalmopathy tested prospective prediction of ophthalmopathy. Thyroid tissue and blood T-cell repertoires from more than 5 Graves' hyperthyroidism patients were also compared in the study. TCR V-J signatures able to tell the groups apart were searched for in a discovery cohort of more than 90 patients, of whom 43 had Graves' ophthalmopathy and about 60 had stable Graves' hyperthyroidism. Once sampling was done, hyperthyroidism patients were given methimazole at a starting dose of 30 mg daily, whereas ophthalmopathy patients were given high-dose intravenous methylprednisolone. The research as a whole found: In validation, the model predicted progression to ophthalmopathy a median of roughly six months before onset, with around 70% sensitivity and around 76% specificity. A model built on a 13 V-J signature distinguished ophthalmopathy from stable hyperthyroidism, reaching roughly 88% sensitivity and about 81% specificity in cross-validation and 80%/75% in testing. Most expanded thyroid clonotypes (frequency above 0.001) were also found in blood, which suggests that blood repertoires may mirror thyroid immune responses. Sample size was not statistically predetermined, and investigators were not blinded to group allocation.

Trimmed from V: 6 bases; trimmed from J: 0 bases; junction bases lacking a gene match: 2. Via the germline V gene, CDR1 is SGHRS and CDR2 YFSETQ. The CDR3 sequence holds 14 residues, the cysteine and phenylalanine included. Only the CDR3 region is kept as DNA, spanning 42 bases read in frame from base 1. The TCR beta CDR3 regions were amplified from RNA transcripts. A first-round RT-PCR of the TCR CDR3 used the HTBI primer set with the Qiagen OneStep RT-PCR kit. A second multiplex PCR round built the libraries, followed by size selection and purification. The libraries were sequenced on an Illumina HiSeq2000 using paired-end 100 bp reads. Concerning the study's data processing: Raw data were processed with SOAPnuke, discarding reads with adapters, uncalled bases, mean Phred below 15, or no exact constant-primer or identifier match. High-quality paired reads were merged with COPE v1.2.5, and unique nucleotide sequences were defined as clonotypes. MiTCR v1.1 was used to align clonotypes to the IMGT TRBV, TRBD and TRBJ reference segments. Analysis was restricted to V-J combinations with a frequency above 0.0001, which covered roughly 99% of repertoires. The TCS score was defined as F50 (clonal expansion) divided by E x V (chaos), with BLOSUM62-based TCRdist calculated between CDR3 peptides within each V-J. Welch's t-statistics and random forest reduced around 520 V-J features to under 15, which were used in a naive Bayes classifier (R e1071). TCRdb took the public reads, trimmed them with fastp at Q25, ran MiXCR for clone calling and kept in-frame beta chains. Identical CDR3 protein sequences are pooled into one entry, listed with their most common genes and DNA. TCRdb, rather than the study authors, made the V and J calls. Within this sample are about 360,000 distinct CDR3 sequences, with less than 15% of them counted one time only. The top ten constitute 9.2% of the sample.

Sample: blood. This receptor chain uses TRBV5-1 and TRBJ1-4; 7 junctional bases match TRBD1. This TCR came from a young woman with Graves' hyperthyroidism. The DNA reads TGCGCCAGCAAGGGGGCAGCAACTAATGAAAAACTGTTTTTT. Its amino acids are CASKGAATNEKLFF.